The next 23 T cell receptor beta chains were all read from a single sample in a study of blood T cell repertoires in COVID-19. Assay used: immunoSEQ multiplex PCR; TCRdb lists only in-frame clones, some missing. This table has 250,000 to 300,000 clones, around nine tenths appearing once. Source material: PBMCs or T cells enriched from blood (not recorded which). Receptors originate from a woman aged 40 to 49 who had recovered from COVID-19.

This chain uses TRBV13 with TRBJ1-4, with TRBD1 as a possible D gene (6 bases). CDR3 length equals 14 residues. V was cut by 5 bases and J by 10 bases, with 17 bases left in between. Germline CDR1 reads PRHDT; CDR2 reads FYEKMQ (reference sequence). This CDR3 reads CASSQYREVGKLFF. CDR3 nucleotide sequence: TGTGCCAGCAGCCAATACAGGGAAGTGGGAAAACTGTTTTTT.

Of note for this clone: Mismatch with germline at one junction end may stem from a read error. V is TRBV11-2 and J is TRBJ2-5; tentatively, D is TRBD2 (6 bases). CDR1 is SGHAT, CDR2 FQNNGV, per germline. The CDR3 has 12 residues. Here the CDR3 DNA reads TGTGCCAGCAGCTTAGAGGCGGGGTTCCGGAACTTC. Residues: CASSLEAGFRNF.

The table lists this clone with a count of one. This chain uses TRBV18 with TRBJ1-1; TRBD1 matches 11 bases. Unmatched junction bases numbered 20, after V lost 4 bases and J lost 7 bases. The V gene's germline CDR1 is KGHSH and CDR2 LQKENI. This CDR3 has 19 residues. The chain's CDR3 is CASSRLPRGTGTGGNEAFF. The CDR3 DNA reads TGTGCCAGCTCACGACTTCCCCGTGGGACCGGGACAGGGGGTAATGAAGCTTTCTTT.

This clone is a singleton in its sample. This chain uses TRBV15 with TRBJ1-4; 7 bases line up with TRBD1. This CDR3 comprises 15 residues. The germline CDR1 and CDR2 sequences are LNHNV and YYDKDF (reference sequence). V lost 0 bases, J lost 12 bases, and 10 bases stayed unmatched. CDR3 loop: CATSRDRTGVYELFF. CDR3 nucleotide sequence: TGTGCCACCAGCAGAGATCGGACAGGAGTTTATGAACTGTTTTTT.

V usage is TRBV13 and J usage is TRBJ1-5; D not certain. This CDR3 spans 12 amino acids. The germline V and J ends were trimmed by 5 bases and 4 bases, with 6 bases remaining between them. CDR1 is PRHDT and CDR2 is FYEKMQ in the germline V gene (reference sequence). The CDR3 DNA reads TGTGCCAGCAGCCTTCGGAATCAGCCCCAGCATTTT. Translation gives CASSLRNQPQHF.

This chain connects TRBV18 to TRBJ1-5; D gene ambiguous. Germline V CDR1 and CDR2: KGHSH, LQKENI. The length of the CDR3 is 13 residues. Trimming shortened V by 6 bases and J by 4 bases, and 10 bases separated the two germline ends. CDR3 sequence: CASSIGENQPQHF. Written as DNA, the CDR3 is TGTGCCAGCTCCATAGGAGAGAATCAGCCCCAGCATTTT.

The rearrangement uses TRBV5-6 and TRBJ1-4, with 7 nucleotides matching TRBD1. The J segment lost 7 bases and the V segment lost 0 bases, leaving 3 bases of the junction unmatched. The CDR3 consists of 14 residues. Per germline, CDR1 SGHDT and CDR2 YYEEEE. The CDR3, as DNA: TGTGCCAGCAGCTTGGGACAGGGTGGTGAAAAACTGTTTTTT. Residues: CASSLGQGGEKLFF.

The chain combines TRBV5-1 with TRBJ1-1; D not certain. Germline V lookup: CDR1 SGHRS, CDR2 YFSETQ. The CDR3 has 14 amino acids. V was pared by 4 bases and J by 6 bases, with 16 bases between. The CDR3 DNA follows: TGCGCCAGCAGCCAACGGTCTGCCCATGCTGAAGCTTTCTTT. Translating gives CASSQRSAHAEAFF.

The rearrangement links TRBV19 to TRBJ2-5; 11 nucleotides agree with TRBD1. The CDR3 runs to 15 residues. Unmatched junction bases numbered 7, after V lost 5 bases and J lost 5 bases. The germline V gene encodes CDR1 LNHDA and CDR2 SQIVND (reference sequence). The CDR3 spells CASSVWDRGWETQYF. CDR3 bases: TGTGCCAGTAGTGTTTGGGACAGGGGGTGGGAGACCCAGTACTTC.

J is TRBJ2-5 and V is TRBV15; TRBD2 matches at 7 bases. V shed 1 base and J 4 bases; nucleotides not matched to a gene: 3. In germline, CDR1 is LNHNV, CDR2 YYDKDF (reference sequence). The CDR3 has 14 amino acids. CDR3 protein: CATSRGGRLETQYF. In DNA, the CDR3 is TGTGCCACCAGCAGAGGCGGGAGATTAGAGACCCAGTACTTC.

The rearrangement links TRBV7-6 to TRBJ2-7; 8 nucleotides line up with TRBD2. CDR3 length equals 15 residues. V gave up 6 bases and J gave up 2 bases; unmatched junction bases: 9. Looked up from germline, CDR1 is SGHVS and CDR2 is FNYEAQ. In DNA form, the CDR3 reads TGTGCCAGCAGTCCTGGACTAGCACCGACCTACGAGCAGTACTTC. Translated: CASSPGLAPTYEQYF.

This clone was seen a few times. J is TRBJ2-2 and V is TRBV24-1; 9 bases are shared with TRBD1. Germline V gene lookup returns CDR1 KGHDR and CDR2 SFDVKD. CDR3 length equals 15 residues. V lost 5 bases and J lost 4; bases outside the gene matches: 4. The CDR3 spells CATSATGGRTGELFF. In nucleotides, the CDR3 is TGTGCCACCAGTGCAACAGGGGGCCGCACCGGGGAGCTGTTTTTT.

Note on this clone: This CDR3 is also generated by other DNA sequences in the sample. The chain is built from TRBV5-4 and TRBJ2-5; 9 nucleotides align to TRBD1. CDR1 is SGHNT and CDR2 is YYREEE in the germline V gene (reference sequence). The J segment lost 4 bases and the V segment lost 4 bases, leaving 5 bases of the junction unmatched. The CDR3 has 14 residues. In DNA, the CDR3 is TGTGCCAGCAGCCCCGACAGGGGGGTAGAGACCCAGTACTTC. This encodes CASSPDRGVETQYF. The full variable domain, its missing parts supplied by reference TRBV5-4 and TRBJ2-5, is ETGVTQSPTHLIKTRGQQVTLRCSSQSGHNTVSWYQQALGQGPQFIFQYYREEENGRGNFPPRFSGLQFPNYSSELNVNALELDDSALYLCASSPDRGVETQYFGPGTRLLVL.

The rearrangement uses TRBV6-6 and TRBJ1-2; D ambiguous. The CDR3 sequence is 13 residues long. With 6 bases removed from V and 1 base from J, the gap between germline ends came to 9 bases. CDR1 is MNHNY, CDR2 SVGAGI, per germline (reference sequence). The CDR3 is CASRAGNNYGYTF. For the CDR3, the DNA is TGTGCCAGCAGGGCCGGGAATAACTATGGCTACACCTTC.

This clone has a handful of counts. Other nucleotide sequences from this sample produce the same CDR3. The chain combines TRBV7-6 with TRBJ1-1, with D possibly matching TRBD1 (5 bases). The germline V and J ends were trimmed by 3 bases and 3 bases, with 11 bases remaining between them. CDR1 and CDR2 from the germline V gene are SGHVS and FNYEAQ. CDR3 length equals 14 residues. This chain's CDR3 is CASSLRAGDTEAFF. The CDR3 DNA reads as TGTGCCAGCAGCTTGAGGGCGGGGGACACTGAAGCTTTCTTT.

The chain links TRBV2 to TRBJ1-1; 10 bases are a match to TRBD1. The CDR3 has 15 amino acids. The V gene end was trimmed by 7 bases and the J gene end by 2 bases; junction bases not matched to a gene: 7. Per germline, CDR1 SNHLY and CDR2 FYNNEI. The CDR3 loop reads CASTPDRGRNTEAFF. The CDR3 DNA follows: TGTGCCAGCACTCCCGACAGGGGGCGAAACACTGAAGCTTTCTTT.

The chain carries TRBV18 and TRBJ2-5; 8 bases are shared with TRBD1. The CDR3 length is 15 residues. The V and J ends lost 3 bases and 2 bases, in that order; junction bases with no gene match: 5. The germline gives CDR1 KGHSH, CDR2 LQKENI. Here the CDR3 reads CASSPGTGNQETQYF. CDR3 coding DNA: TGTGCCAGCTCACCCGGGACAGGCAATCAAGAGACCCAGTACTTC.

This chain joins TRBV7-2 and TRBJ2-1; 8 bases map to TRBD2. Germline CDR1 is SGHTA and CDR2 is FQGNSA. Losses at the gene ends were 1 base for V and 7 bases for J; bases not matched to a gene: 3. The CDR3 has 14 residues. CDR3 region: CASSLGVAGNEQFF. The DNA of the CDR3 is TGTGCCAGCAGCTTAGGGGTAGCGGGGAATGAGCAGTTCTTC.

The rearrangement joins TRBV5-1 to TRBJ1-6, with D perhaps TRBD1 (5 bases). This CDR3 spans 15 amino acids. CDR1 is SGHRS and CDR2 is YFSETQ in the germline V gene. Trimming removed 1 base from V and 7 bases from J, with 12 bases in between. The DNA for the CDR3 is TGCGCCAGCAGCTTGTTAGCAGGGATGAATTCACCCCTCCACTTT. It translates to CASSLLAGMNSPLHF.

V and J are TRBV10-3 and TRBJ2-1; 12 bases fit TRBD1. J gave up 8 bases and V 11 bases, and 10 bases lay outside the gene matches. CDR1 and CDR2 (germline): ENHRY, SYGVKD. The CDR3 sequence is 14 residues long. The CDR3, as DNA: TGTGCCTCGGGGGGGACAGGGGGCTCAGATGAGCAGTTCTTC. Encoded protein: CASGGTGGSDEQFF.

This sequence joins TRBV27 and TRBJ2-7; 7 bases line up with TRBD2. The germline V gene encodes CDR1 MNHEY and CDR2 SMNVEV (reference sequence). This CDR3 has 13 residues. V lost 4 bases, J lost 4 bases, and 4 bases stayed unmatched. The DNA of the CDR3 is TGTGCCAGCAGTTGGGGGGGACGGTACGAGCAGTACTTC. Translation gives CASSWGGRYEQYF.

As DNA, the CDR3 is TGTGCCAGCAGCTTCGAGGGGGGGACAGATACGCAGTATTTT. Protein sequence: CASSFEGGTDTQYF. J is TRBJ2-3 and V is TRBV5-4; weak D call: TRBD2 (7 bases). Germline-derived CDR1 and CDR2 are SGHNT and YYREEE (reference sequence). The ends were cut back, 2 bases at V and 3 bases at J, with 10 bases in the middle. There are 14 residues in the CDR3.

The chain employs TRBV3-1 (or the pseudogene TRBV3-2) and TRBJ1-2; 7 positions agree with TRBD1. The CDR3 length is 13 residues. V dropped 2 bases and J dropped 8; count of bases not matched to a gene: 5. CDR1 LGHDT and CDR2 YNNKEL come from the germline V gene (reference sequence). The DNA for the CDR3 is TGTGCCAGCAGCCAAACACAGGGGATCGGCTACACCTTC. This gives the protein CASSQTQGIGYTF.